The 5 T cell receptor beta chains below all came from one sample that was sequenced in a study of cytomegalovirus exposure and HLA in healthy donors. 60 Vbeta and 13 Jbeta primers were used in PCR. The repertoire was sequenced with immunoSEQ multiplex PCR; TCRdb's copy has only in-frame clones and lacks some. The sample holds some 200,000 clones; approximately 90% are singletons and the top ten take less than 1.2%. Sequenced: PBMCs. The receptors stem from a woman younger than 35 in good health and CMV-seronegative.

The gene calls are TRBV7-9 and TRBJ2-3; maybe TRBD1 (6 bases). CDR1 SEHNR and CDR2 FQNEAQ come from the germline V gene (reference sequence). CDR3 length: 15 amino acids. Trimming cost V 6 bases and J 2 bases, with 15 bases left between them. CDR3 in DNA: TGTGCCAGCAGTGAACAGGGTATAAACACAGATACGCAGTATTTT. It specifies CASSEQGINTDTQYF.

The CDR3 loop is CASPNVHWYSGGDTDTQYF. In DNA, the CDR3 is TGCGCCAGCCCCAACGTGCATTGGTATAGCGGGGGGGACACAGATACGCAGTATTTT. V and J are TRBV10-1 and TRBJ2-3; TRBD2 aligns across 11 bases. Germline CDR1 and CDR2: WNHNN and SYGVQD (reference sequence). The CDR3 totals 19 residues. V shed 8 bases and J 2 bases; nucleotides not matched to a gene: 18.

The rearrangement links TRBV5-4 to TRBJ1-1, with D tentatively TRBD1 (6 bases). CDR1 is SGHNT, CDR2 YYREEE, per germline (reference sequence). The CDR3 contains 14 residues. V was cut by 4 bases and J by 1 base, with 11 bases left in between. CDR3 in DNA: TGTGCCAGCAGCCAGGGGAACCGGAACACTGAAGCTTTCTTT. Its translation is CASSQGNRNTEAFF.

This clone showed up just once. The chain carries TRBV19 and TRBJ2-3; the D gene is possibly TRBD2 (6 bases). This CDR3 spans 16 amino acids. CDR1 is LNHDA and CDR2 is SQIVND in the germline V gene (reference sequence). With 0 bases removed from V and 3 bases from J, the gap between germline ends came to 13 bases. Here the CDR3 DNA reads TGTGCCAGTAGTATAGATCCAGCGGGTTCGACAGATACGCAGTATTTT. It codes for CASSIDPAGSTDTQYF.

The rearrangement links TRBV5-1 to TRBJ2-2; tentative D call: TRBD2 (5 bases). Deletions cut 4 bases from V and 4 bases from J, with 11 bases between. There are 14 residues in the CDR3. Germline lookup yields CDR1 SGHRS and CDR2 YFSETQ. Here the CDR3 reads CASSQLGPTGELFF. DNA of the CDR3: TGCGCCAGCAGCCAACTAGGCCCCACCGGGGAGCTGTTTTTT.